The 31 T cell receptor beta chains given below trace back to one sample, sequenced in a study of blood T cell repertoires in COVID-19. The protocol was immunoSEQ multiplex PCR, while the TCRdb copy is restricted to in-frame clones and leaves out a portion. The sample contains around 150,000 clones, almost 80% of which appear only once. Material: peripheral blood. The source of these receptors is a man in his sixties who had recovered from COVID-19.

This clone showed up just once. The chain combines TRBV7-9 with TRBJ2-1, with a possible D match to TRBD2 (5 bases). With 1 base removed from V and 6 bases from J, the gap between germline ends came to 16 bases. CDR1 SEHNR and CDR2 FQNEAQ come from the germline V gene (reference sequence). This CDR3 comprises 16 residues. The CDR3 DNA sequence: TGTGCCAGCAGCTTAGTCGGAGCAACAGAGGGCAATGAGCAGTTCTTC. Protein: CASSLVGATEGNEQFF.

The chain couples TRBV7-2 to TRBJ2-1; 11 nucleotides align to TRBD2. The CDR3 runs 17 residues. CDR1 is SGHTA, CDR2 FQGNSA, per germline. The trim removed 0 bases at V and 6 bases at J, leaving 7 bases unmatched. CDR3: CASSLAGTSGARNEQFF. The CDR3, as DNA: TGTGCCAGCAGCTTAGCGGGGACTAGCGGAGCCCGCAATGAGCAGTTCTTC.

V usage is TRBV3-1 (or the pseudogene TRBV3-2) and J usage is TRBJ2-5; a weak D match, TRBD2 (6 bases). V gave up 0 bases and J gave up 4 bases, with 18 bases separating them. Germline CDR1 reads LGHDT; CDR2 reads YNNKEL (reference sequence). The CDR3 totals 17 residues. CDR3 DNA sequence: TGTGCCAGCAGCCAAGATCCGGCGACTAGAATTGGAGAGACCCAGTACTTC. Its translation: CASSQDPATRIGETQYF.

The CDR3 spells CASSPNGQGGYGYTF. The CDR3 nucleotides are TGTGCCAGCAGCCCGAACGGACAGGGGGGGTATGGCTACACCTTC. The genes are TRBV7-3 and TRBJ1-2; 10 positions match TRBD1. The CDR3 is 15 residues long. Germline lookup yields CDR1 SGHTA and CDR2 FQGTGA. V shed 5 bases, J shed 5 bases, and the junction held 8 bases outside the gene matches.

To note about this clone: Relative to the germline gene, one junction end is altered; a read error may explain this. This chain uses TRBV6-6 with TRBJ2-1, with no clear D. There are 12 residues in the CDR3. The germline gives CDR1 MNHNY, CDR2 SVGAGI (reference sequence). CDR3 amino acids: CASSLDFSVCVF. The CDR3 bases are TGTGCCAGCAGTTTAGACTTCTCGGTTTGCGTCTTC.

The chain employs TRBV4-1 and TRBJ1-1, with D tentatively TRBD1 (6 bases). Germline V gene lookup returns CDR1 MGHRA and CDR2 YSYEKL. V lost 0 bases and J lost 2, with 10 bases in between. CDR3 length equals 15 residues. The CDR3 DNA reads TGCGCCAGCAGCCAAGACGAGGACAGCAACACTGAAGCTTTCTTT. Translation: CASSQDEDSNTEAFF.

CDR3 residues: CASSLSFSETQYF. The CDR3 DNA reads TGTGCCAGCAGCTTGTCGTTTTCGGAGACCCAGTACTTC. The chain combines TRBV7-2 with TRBJ2-5; no firm D call. CDR1 is SGHTA and CDR2 is FQGNSA in the germline V gene. V was trimmed by 3 bases and J by 5 bases, leaving 10 bases between them. The CDR3 length is 13 residues.

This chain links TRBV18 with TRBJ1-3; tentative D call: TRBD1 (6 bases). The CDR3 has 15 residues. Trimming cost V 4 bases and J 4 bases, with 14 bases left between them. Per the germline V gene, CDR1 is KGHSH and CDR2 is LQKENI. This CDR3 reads CASSRTALSGNTIYF. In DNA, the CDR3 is TGTGCCAGCTCACGGACAGCTTTATCCGGAAACACCATATATTTT.

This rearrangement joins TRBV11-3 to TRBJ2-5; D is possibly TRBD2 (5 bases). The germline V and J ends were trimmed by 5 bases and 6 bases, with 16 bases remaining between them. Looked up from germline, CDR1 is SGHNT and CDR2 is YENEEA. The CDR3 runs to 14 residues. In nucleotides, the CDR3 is TGTGCCAGCAGCCTGGGGAGCCGTCAGCAGACCCAGTACTTC. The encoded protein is CASSLGSRQQTQYF.

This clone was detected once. The CDR3 region is CASKAGGTGELFF. CDR3 in DNA: TGTGCCAGTAAAGCGGGGGGAACCGGGGAGCTGTTTTTT. The V call is TRBV19, the J call TRBJ2-2, with 9 bases matching TRBD2. CDR1 LNHDA and CDR2 SQIVND come from the germline V gene (reference sequence). CDR3 length: 13 amino acids. Germline trimming cut 7 bases from V and 5 bases from J; bases unmatched to any gene: 2.

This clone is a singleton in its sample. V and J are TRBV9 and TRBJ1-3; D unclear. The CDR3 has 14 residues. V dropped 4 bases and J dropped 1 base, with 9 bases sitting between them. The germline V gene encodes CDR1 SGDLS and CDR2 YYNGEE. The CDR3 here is CASSPPGSGNTIYF. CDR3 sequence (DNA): TGTGCCAGCAGCCCCCCAGGTTCTGGAAACACCATATATTTT.

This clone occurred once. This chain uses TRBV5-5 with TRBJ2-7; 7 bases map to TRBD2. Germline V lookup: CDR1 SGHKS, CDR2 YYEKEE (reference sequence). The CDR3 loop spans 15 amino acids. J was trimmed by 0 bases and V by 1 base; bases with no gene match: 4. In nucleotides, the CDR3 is TGTGCCAGCAGCTTGTCCCTAGCGGTCTCCTACGAGCAGTACTTC. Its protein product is CASSLSLAVSYEQYF.

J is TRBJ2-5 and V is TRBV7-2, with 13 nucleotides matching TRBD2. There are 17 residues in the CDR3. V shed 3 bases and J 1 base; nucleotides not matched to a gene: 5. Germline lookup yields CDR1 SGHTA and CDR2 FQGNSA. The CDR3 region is CASSFGLAGVSQETQYF. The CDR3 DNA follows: TGTGCCAGCAGCTTTGGACTAGCGGGAGTGTCCCAAGAGACCCAGTACTTC.

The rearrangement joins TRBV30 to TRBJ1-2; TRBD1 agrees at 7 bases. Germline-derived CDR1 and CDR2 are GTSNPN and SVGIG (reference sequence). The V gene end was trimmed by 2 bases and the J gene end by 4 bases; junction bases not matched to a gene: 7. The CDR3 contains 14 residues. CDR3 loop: CAWSIGGSIYGYTF. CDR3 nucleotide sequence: TGTGCCTGGAGTATAGGGGGCTCGATCTATGGCTACACCTTC.

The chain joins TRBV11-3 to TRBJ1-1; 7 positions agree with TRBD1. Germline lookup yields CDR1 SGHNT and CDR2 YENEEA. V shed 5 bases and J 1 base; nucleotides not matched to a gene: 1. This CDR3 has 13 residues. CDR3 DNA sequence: TGTGCCAGCAGCGACAGGGCGAACACTGAAGCTTTCTTT. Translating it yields CASSDRANTEAFF.

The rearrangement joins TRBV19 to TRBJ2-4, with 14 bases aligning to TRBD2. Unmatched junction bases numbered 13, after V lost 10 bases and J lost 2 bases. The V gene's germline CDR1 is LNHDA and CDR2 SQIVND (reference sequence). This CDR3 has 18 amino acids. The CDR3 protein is CATGDRLAGGTSKNIQYF. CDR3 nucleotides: TGTGCCACCGGGGATAGACTAGCGGGAGGGACATCCAAAAACATTCAGTACTTC. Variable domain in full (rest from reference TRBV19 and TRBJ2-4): DGGITQSPKYLFRKEGQNVTLSCEQNLNHDAMYWYRQDPGQGLRLIYYSQIVNDFQKGDIAEGYSVSREKKESFPLTVTSAQKNPTAFYLCATGDRLAGGTSKNIQYFGAGTRLSVL.

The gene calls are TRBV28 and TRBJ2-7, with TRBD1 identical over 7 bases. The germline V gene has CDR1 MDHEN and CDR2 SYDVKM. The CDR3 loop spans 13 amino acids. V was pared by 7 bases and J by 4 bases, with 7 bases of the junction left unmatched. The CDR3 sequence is CASIRTGFYEQYF. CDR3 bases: TGTGCCAGCATCCGGACAGGATTTTACGAGCAGTACTTC.

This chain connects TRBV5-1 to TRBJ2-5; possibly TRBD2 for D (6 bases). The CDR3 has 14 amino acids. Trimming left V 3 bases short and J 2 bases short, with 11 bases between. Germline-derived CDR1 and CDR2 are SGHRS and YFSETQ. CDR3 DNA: TGCGCCAGCAGCTCTCTTAGCGGACAAGAGACCCAGTACTTC. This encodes CASSSLSGQETQYF.

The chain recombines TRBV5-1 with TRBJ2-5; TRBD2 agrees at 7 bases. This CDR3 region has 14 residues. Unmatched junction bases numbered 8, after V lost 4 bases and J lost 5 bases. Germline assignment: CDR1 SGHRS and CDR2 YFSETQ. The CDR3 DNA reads TGCGCCAGCAGCCAGGGTGGGAGGGAGGAGACCCAGTACTTC. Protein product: CASSQGGREETQYF.

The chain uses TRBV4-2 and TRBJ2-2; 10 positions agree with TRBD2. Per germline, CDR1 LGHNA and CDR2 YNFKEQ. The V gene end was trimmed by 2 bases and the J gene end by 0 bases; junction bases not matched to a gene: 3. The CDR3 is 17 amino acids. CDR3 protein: CASSQRLAGANTGELFF. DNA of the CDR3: TGTGCCAGCAGCCAACGTCTAGCGGGGGCGAACACCGGGGAGCTGTTTTTT.

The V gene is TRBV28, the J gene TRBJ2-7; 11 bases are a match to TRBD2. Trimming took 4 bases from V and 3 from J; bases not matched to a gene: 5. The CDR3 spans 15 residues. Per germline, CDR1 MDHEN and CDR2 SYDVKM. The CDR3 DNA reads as TGTGCCAGCAGTTCACCGGGACTAGCGGACTACGAGCAGTACTTC. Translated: CASSSPGLADYEQYF.

CDR3 region: CASNPLTGSHTEAFF. The CDR3 bases are TGTGCCAGCAACCCCCTCACAGGGAGTCACACTGAAGCTTTCTTT. The V call is TRBV6-5, the J call TRBJ1-1; possibly TRBD1 for D (6 bases). The germline V gene encodes CDR1 MNHEY and CDR2 SVGAGI. The CDR3 extends over 15 amino acids. The V end lost 7 bases, the J end lost 3 bases, and 18 bases lay between the germline ends.

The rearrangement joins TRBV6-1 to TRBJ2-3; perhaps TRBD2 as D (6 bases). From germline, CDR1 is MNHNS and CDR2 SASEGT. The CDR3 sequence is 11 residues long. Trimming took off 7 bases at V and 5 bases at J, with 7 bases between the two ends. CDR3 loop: CASTEGDTQYF. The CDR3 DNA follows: TGTGCCAGCACGGAGGGAGATACGCAGTATTTT.

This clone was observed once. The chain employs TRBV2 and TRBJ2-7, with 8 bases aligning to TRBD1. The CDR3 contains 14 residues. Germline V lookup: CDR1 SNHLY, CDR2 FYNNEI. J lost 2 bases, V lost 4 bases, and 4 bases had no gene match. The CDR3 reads CASSVYRGAYEQYF. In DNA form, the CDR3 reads TGTGCCAGCAGTGTATACAGGGGGGCCTACGAGCAGTACTTC.

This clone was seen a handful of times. The CDR3 bases are TGTGCCAGCAGCTTGTCACAGGACTATGGCTACACCTTC. This gives the protein CASSLSQDYGYTF. This chain connects TRBV7-9 to TRBJ1-2, with a possible D match to TRBD1 (5 bases). There are 13 residues in the CDR3. Germline V lookup: CDR1 SEHNR, CDR2 FQNEAQ (reference sequence). Trimming cost V 3 bases and J 3 bases, with 8 bases left between them.

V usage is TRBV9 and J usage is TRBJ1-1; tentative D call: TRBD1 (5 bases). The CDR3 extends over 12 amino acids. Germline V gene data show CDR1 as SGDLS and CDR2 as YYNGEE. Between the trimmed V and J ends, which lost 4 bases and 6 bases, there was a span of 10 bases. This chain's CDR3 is CASSSSGAEAFF. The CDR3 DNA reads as TGTGCCAGCAGCTCCTCGGGGGCTGAAGCTTTCTTT.

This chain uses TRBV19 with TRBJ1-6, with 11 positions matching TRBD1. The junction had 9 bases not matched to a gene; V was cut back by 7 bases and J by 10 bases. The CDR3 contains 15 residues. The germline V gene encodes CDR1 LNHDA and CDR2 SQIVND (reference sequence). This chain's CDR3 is CASTSGTGGWSPLHF. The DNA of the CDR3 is TGTGCCAGTACCTCCGGGACAGGGGGTTGGTCACCCCTCCACTTT.

CDR3 protein: CSESRRGNEKLFF. CDR3 nucleotide sequence: TGCAGCGAATCGAGGAGGGGTAATGAAAAACTGTTTTTT. The rearrangement links TRBV29-1 to TRBJ1-4, with D possibly matching TRBD1 (5 bases). V was shortened by 7 bases and J by 4 bases, with 13 bases between the two germline ends. This CDR3 is 13 amino acids long. Germline CDR1 SQVTM, CDR2 ANQGSEA.

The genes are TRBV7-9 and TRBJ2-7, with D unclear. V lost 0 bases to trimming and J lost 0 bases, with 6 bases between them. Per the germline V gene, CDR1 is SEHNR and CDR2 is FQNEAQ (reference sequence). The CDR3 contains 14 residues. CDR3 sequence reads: CASSLASHSYEQYF. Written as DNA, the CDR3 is TGTGCCAGCAGCTTAGCTTCCCACTCCTACGAGCAGTACTTC. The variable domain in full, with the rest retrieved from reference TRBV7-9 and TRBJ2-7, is DTGVSQNPRHKITKRGQNVTFRCDPISEHNRLYWYRQTLGQGPEFLTYFQNEAQLEKSRLLSDRFSAERPKGSFSTLEIQRTEQGDSAMYLCASSLASHSYEQYFGPGTRLTVT.

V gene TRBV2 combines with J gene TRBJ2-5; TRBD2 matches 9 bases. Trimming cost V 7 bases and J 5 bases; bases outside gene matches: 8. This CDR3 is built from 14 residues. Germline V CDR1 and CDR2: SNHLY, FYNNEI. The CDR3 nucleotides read TGTGCCAGCACCTTAGCGGGAGTGGAGGAGACCCAGTACTTC. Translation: CASTLAGVEETQYF.

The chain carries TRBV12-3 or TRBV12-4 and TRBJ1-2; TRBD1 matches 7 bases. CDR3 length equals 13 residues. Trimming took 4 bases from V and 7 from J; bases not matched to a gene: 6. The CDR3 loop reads CASSYDRASGYTF. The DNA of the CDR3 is TGTGCCAGCAGTTACGACAGGGCGAGTGGCTACACCTTC.